This is a list of T cell receptor beta chains from one sample in a study of T-cell reconstitution after alpha-beta-depleted transplantation in children. TCRdb itself ran the PCR reads through MiXCR, one entry per CDR3 protein. The sample records fewer than 700,000 distinct CDR3 sequences, 20% to 25% being singletons. The source was PBMCs, mostly from graft donor cells, collected 360 days after TCRalphabeta/CD19-depleted stem cell transplant. All receptors come from a boy under two years old who had a stem cell transplant for acute myeloid leukemia, so the T cells may come from the graft donor. Both conserved end residues are part of each CDR3. The D gene is left open where the match is weak. Clone size appears in some rows only: once, few, many, or a class for an expanded clone.

D gene: .
J gene: TRBJ2-3
V gene: TRBV24-1
clone size: .
CDR3 DNA: TGTGCCACCAGTGATAGGTCGGGGACTAGCACAGATACGCAGTATTTT
CDR3 protein: CATSDRSGTSTDTQYF

D gene: TRBD2
J gene: TRBJ2-3
V gene: TRBV19
clone size: .
CDR3 DNA: TGTGCCAGTAGTATCGGCGGGGGAGCAGATACGCAGTATTTT
CDR3 protein: CASSIGGGADTQYF

D gene: .
J gene: TRBJ2-3
V gene: TRBV20-1
clone size: few
CDR3 DNA: TGCAGTGCTAGAGTGGGAGCCTCCACAGATACGCAGTATTTT
CDR3 protein: CSARVGASTDTQYF

D gene: TRBD2
J gene: TRBJ2-7
V gene: TRBV12-3/TRBV12-4
clone size: few
CDR3 DNA: TGTGCCAGCAGTCTAGCGGGGGGAGATGAGCAGTACTTC
CDR3 protein: CASSLAGGDEQYF

D gene: TRBD2
J gene: TRBJ2-2
V gene: TRBV7-3
clone size: .
CDR3 DNA: TGTGCCAGCAGCTTAAAATCGGGGGGACGACAGAACACCGGGGAGCTGTTTTTT
CDR3 protein: CASSLKSGGRQNTGELFF

D gene: .
J gene: TRBJ2-1
V gene: TRBV6-2/TRBV6-3
clone size: many
CDR3 DNA: TGTGCCAGCAGTTGGAGGGGTTTCTACAATGAGCAGTTCTTC
CDR3 protein: CASSWRGFYNEQFF

D gene: .
J gene: TRBJ1-2
V gene: TRBV2
clone size: many
CDR3 DNA: TGTGCCAGCAGTGACAGGGGCCGGAACTATGGCTACACCTTC
CDR3 protein: CASSDRGRNYGYTF

D gene: .
J gene: TRBJ2-1
V gene: TRBV20-1
clone size: many
CDR3 DNA: TGCAGTGCTTCCCCATTAGACAGTAACTACAATGAGCAGTTCTTC
CDR3 protein: CSASPLDSNYNEQFF

D gene: .
J gene: TRBJ2-3
V gene: TRBV12-3/TRBV12-4
clone size: many
CDR3 DNA: TGTGCCAGCAGTCCTAAGGGGCTGGAAGATACGCAGTATTTT
CDR3 protein: CASSPKGLEDTQYF

D gene: TRBD2
J gene: TRBJ2-1
V gene: TRBV3-1
clone size: .
CDR3 DNA: TGTGCCAGCAGCCAAGAAAAGCGGGGCCTCTACAATGAGCAGTTCTTC
CDR3 protein: CASSQEKRGLYNEQFF

D gene: TRBD1
J gene: TRBJ2-5
V gene: TRBV20-1
clone size: .
CDR3 DNA: TGCTGTGCTAGAGATCTAGGGGGCGGCGGTCAAGAGACCCAGTACTTC
CDR3 protein: CCARDLGGGGQETQYF

D gene: TRBD1
J gene: TRBJ2-7
V gene: TRBV12-3/TRBV12-4
clone size: few
CDR3 DNA: TGTGCCAGCACTATGGGGACAGGTGCGGGGGAGCAGTACTTC
CDR3 protein: CASTMGTGAGEQYF

D gene: .
J gene: TRBJ2-7
V gene: TRBV29-1
clone size: .
CDR3 DNA: TGCAGCGTTGCTTTGGACAGAGTCTACGAGCAGTACTTC
CDR3 protein: CSVALDRVYEQYF

D gene: TRBD1
J gene: TRBJ1-1
V gene: TRBV2
clone size: many
CDR3 DNA: TGTGCCAGCAGTCCAACGGGACAGTCCCGCACTGAAGCTTTCTTT
CDR3 protein: CASSPTGQSRTEAFF

D gene: TRBD1
J gene: TRBJ2-5
V gene: TRBV5-4
clone size: few
CDR3 DNA: TGTGCCAGCAGCTTGATAGGGGGCGCGACGGAGACCCAGTACTTC
CDR3 protein: CASSLIGGATETQYF

D gene: TRBD1
J gene: TRBJ1-2
V gene: TRBV11-2
clone size: .
CDR3 DNA: TGTGCCAGCAGCTCCCCATCTGGGCAGGGGGTCTATGGCTACACCTTC
CDR3 protein: CASSSPSGQGVYGYTF

D gene: .
J gene: TRBJ1-1
V gene: TRBV21-1
clone size: many
CDR3 DNA: TGTGCCAGCAGCAAATGGTATAAGGGGCGGAACACTGAAGCTTTCTTT
CDR3 protein: CASSKWYKGRNTEAFF

D gene: .
J gene: TRBJ1-1
V gene: TRBV7-3
clone size: few
CDR3 DNA: TGTGCCAGCAGCTTAACCGCCGGAGAGAACACTGAAGCTTTCTTT
CDR3 protein: CASSLTAGENTEAFF

D gene: .
J gene: TRBJ1-5
V gene: TRBV20-1
clone size: .
CDR3 DNA: TGCAGTGCTAGTATTGGGGACTATAGCAATCAGCCCCAGCATTTT
CDR3 protein: CSASIGDYSNQPQHF

D gene: TRBD1
J gene: TRBJ2-7
V gene: TRBV9
clone size: .
CDR3 DNA: TGTGCCAGCAGCGCTCCGGGACAGGGCTACGAGCAGTACTTC
CDR3 protein: CASSAPGQGYEQYF

D gene: .
J gene: TRBJ1-1
V gene: TRBV29-1
clone size: many
CDR3 DNA: TGCAGCGTTGCCGGGAGGGCGAAGACTGAAGCTTTCTTT
CDR3 protein: CSVAGRAKTEAFF

D gene: .
J gene: TRBJ2-3
V gene: TRBV29-1
clone size: .
CDR3 DNA: TGCAGCGTTGAAGTTGGCCGGGGACCCCATATTTACACAGATACGCAGTATTTT
CDR3 protein: CSVEVGRGPHIYTDTQYF

D gene: .
J gene: TRBJ2-1
V gene: TRBV6-1
clone size: few
CDR3 DNA: TGTGCCAGCAGTAAGAGACTACCCAACAATGAGCAGTTCTTC
CDR3 protein: CASSKRLPNNEQFF

D gene: .
J gene: TRBJ1-1
V gene: TRBV6-1
clone size: .
CDR3 DNA: TGTGCCAGCAGTGAACCCTCACTTGGGCCGGACACTGAAGCTTTCTTT
CDR3 protein: CASSEPSLGPDTEAFF

D gene: .
J gene: TRBJ2-3
V gene: TRBV3-1
clone size: many
CDR3 DNA: TGTGCCAGCAGCCAAGAGGGGCGGCGCACAGATACGCAGTATTTT
CDR3 protein: CASSQEGRRTDTQYF

D gene: .
J gene: TRBJ1-6
V gene: TRBV20-1
clone size: .
CDR3 DNA: TGCAGTGCTAGCCGCACCAGGCCGAATTCACCCCTCCACTTT
CDR3 protein: CSASRTRPNSPLHF

D gene: .
J gene: TRBJ2-5
V gene: TRBV29-1
clone size: many
CDR3 DNA: TGCAGCGTCGTAACCGAAGAGACCCAGTACTTC
CDR3 protein: CSVVTEETQYF

D gene: .
J gene: TRBJ2-1
V gene: TRBV7-2
clone size: .
CDR3 DNA: TGTGCCAGCAGCAAAGGACCCGGCAATGAGCAGTTCTTC
CDR3 protein: CASSKGPGNEQFF

D gene: .
J gene: TRBJ1-1
V gene: TRBV9
clone size: .
CDR3 DNA: TGTGCCAGCAGCACCCGACAGTGTCAAGCTTTCTTT
CDR3 protein: CASSTRQCQAFF

D gene: .
J gene: TRBJ2-5
V gene: TRBV13
clone size: few
CDR3 DNA: TGTGCCAGCAGTCGCGGCCTAGCTGTATTACAAGAGACCCAGTACTTC
CDR3 protein: CASSRGLAVLQETQYF

D gene: .
J gene: TRBJ1-4
V gene: TRBV20-1
clone size: .
CDR3 DNA: TGCAGTGCTAGACGAAGGTCAGATGAAAAACTGTTTTTT
CDR3 protein: CSARRRSDEKLFF

D gene: .
J gene: TRBJ2-7
V gene: TRBV11-2
clone size: .
CDR3 DNA: TGTGCCAGCAGCTTCAAGAGCTCCTACGAGCAGTACTTC
CDR3 protein: CASSFKSSYEQYF

D gene: .
J gene: TRBJ1-4
V gene: TRBV7-4
clone size: .
CDR3 DNA: TGTGCCAGCAGCTTAGAGATCGGACCTCTTATTTGG
CDR3 protein: CASSLEIGPLIW

D gene: .
J gene: TRBJ2-2
V gene: TRBV25-1
clone size: many
CDR3 DNA: TGTGCCAGCAGCCCGGGGGCCGGGGAGCTGTTTTTT
CDR3 protein: CASSPGAGELFF

D gene: .
J gene: TRBJ2-1
V gene: TRBV4-2
clone size: .
CDR3 DNA: TGTGCCAGCAGCCAACAGGCGGAAAGCTCCTACAATGAGCAGTTCTTC
CDR3 protein: CASSQQAESSYNEQFF

D gene: TRBD2
J gene: TRBJ2-7
V gene: TRBV5-1
clone size: .
CDR3 DNA: TGCGCCAGCACAACCGGGGCCAGCGGGGGATTCTACGAGCAGTACTTC
CDR3 protein: CASTTGASGGFYEQYF

D gene: TRBD2
J gene: TRBJ2-3
V gene: TRBV20-1
clone size: .
CDR3 DNA: TGCAGTGCTAGAGGGCTAGCGGGGGGGGTCACAGATACGCAGTATTTT
CDR3 protein: CSARGLAGGVTDTQYF

D gene: TRBD1
J gene: TRBJ1-2
V gene: TRBV6-1
clone size: once
CDR3 DNA: TGTGCCAGCCGAAAATCCAACAGGGGGAATTCTGGCTACACCTTC
CDR3 protein: CASRKSNRGNSGYTF

D gene: .
J gene: TRBJ1-4
V gene: TRBV15
clone size: once
CDR3 DNA: TGTGCCACCAGCAGAGGCACCCGGGGGCTGGAACTGTTTTTT
CDR3 protein: CATSRGTRGLELFF

D gene: .
J gene: TRBJ2-7
V gene: TRBV12-5
clone size: few
CDR3 DNA: TGTGTCAGTGGTTTGGTACGCAAAGGTCATGTTAAAACGAACTACGAGCAGTACTTC
CDR3 protein: CVSGLVRKGHVKTNYEQYF

D gene: .
J gene: TRBJ2-7
V gene: TRBV13
clone size: many
CDR3 DNA: TGTGCCAGCAGCCTCGGGACCACTTCTTACGAGCAGTACTTC
CDR3 protein: CASSLGTTSYEQYF

D gene: .
J gene: TRBJ2-1
V gene: TRBV7-2
clone size: few
CDR3 DNA: TGTGCCAGCACCCCTGGGGTCAATGAGCAGTTCTTC
CDR3 protein: CASTPGVNEQFF

D gene: .
J gene: TRBJ1-2
V gene: TRBV2
clone size: few
CDR3 DNA: TGTGCCAGCAGTGACGGTCCGGACAACTATGGCTACACCTTC
CDR3 protein: CASSDGPDNYGYTF

D gene: TRBD1
J gene: TRBJ2-7
V gene: TRBV12-3/TRBV12-4
clone size: .
CDR3 DNA: TGTGCCAGCAGTCGCCGGGGGACAGGAGGTTACGAGCAGTACTTC
CDR3 protein: CASSRRGTGGYEQYF

D gene: .
J gene: TRBJ2-2
V gene: TRBV24-1
clone size: few
CDR3 DNA: TGTGCCACCAGTGATCCCCGAAAACACCCCACGCGATACACCGGGGAGCTGTTTTTT
CDR3 protein: CATSDPRKHPTRYTGELFF

D gene: .
J gene: TRBJ2-7
V gene: TRBV12-3/TRBV12-4
clone size: once
CDR3 DNA: TGTGCCAGCAGCCTCCCAGGGGGGGGCCTCTACGAGCAGTACTTC
CDR3 protein: CASSLPGGGLYEQYF

D gene: .
J gene: TRBJ1-3
V gene: TRBV20-1
clone size: .
CDR3 DNA: TGCAGTGCTAGCGACTCCGGGAACACCATATATTTT
CDR3 protein: CSASDSGNTIYF

D gene: .
J gene: TRBJ2-7
V gene: TRBV7-2
clone size: few
CDR3 DNA: TGTGCCAGCAGCGTCCCCGACCGACACCGCTACGAGCAGTACTTC
CDR3 protein: CASSVPDRHRYEQYF

D gene: TRBD1
J gene: TRBJ1-2
V gene: TRBV12-3/TRBV12-4
clone size: .
CDR3 DNA: TGTGCCAGCAGTCCAAAGGAGAGGGGGCTGAGCTATGGCTACACCTTC
CDR3 protein: CASSPKERGLSYGYTF